This T cell receptor (beta chain) was recovered during a study of human T cells and chemical hapten exposure. Unique molecular identifiers were affixed to discrete cDNA molecules within the library. Original methodology: Sample-level TCR yields exhibited a median of 95,638, with a range of roughly 23,224 to 750,000. A single record per CDR3 protein comes from TCRdb applying MiXCR to the RACE reads. The V and J calls reflect TCRdb's pipeline rather than the authors' work. The sample yields 50,000 to 75,000 distinct CDR3 sequences, approximately 10% seen once. The germline V gene encodes CDR1 MDHEN and CDR2 SYDVKM. Trimming left V 1 base short and J 0 bases short, with 11 bases between. This CDR3 comprises 16 residues. Regarding time point: patch test 3, about 24 weeks after DPC sensitization. Treatment described: therapeutic diphenylcyclopropenone sensitization with weekly scalp DPC.

The source material was whole blood, sampled in connection with sensitization to the hapten diphenylcyclopropenone (DPC). The chain recombines TRBV28 with TRBJ2-3, with D hard to call. The receptor was derived from a young woman with alopecia areata. Some clones in this sample may be carry-over from other donors' samples. CDR3 nucleotides: TGTGCCAGCAGTTTATCCCTACCATCTAGCACAGATACGCAGTATTTT. Translating gives CASSLSLPSSTDTQYF.